This record covers a single T cell receptor beta chain. Its antigen is currently unknown. These data belong to a study of T cell clones after liver transplantation. The CDR3 is made up of 13 amino acids. Trimming at V came to 4 bases and at J to 4 bases, leaving 3 bases not matched to a gene. The germline CDR1 and CDR2 sequences are LNHDA and SQIVND (reference sequence). The protocol was immunoSEQ multiplex PCR, while the TCRdb copy is restricted to in-frame clones and leaves out a portion. The table lists about 80,000 clones, over 80% of them singletons. Study results and caveats: A larger donor-reactive than third-party decline suggested partial antigen-specific deletion.

The sample was CD4+ T cells from blood, taken approximately 3.5 years after liver transplant. This chain connects TRBV19 to TRBJ1-1, with 7 bases aligning to TRBD1. The sequence was obtained from a human patient who received a liver transplant. Part of the T cell pool may stem from the graft donor. CDR3 DNA sequence: TGTGCCAGTAGTAGAGCAGGGGGCACTGAAGCTTTCTTT. As protein: CASSRAGGTEAFF.